The clone carrying this T cell receptor (beta chain) was observed many times. Its antigen remains unidentified. This entry belongs to a study of molecular identifiers for immune sequencing clone quantification. Study details: In replicates, RNA taken from around 18,000 or 91,000 naive CD8 cells was divided five ways, and four portions underwent sequencing.

In germline, CDR1 is MDHEN, CDR2 SYDVKM. The V end was cut by 7 bases, the J end by 4 bases, with 14 bases between. CDR3 size: 13 residues. TCRdb recomputed calls from the PCR reads with MiXCR, one row per CDR3 protein. The sample holds under 800,000 distinct CDR3 sequences, about 25% seen once. General observations from the study: Clones that exceeded 20 RNA copies held over 98% of effector molecules, yet under 1% in naive cells.

The sequencing input was naive CD8+ T cells from blood, with Jurkat cell RNA spiked in. Described subset: FACS-sorted CD8+CD4-CCR7+CD45RA+ naive T cells. The TCR sequence derives from a human donor in good health. Some libraries in this study had Jurkat cell RNA spiked in. The chain links TRBV28 to TRBJ2-7, with D unresolved. The CDR3 coding sequence is TGTGCCAGCAAAGACACGGTCTTGTACGAGCAGTACTTC. Residues: CASKDTVLYEQYF.